The 8 T cell receptor beta chains in this list originate from one sample, sequenced in a study of cytomegalovirus exposure and HLA in healthy donors. The table came from immunoSEQ multiplex PCR; TCRdb's copy has only in-frame clones and leaves some out. The table shows 130,000 or so clones, with roughly 91% occurring only once. Input material: PBMCs. These TCRs come from a man aged 25-45 years in good health and CMV-seronegative.

The V call is TRBV18, the J call TRBJ2-3, with TRBD1 matching over 9 bases. Losses at the gene ends were 3 bases for V and 3 bases for J; bases not matched to a gene: 10. CDR1 is KGHSH, CDR2 LQKENI, per germline. This CDR3 contains 17 residues. The chain's CDR3 is CASSPTPGTGWTDTQYF. CDR3 DNA sequence: TGTGCCAGCTCACCGACCCCGGGGACAGGGTGGACAGATACGCAGTATTTT.

The gene calls are TRBV18 and TRBJ2-1, with D perhaps TRBD2 (7 bases). The CDR3 loop spans 15 amino acids. The germline V gene encodes CDR1 KGHSH and CDR2 LQKENI. V was cut by 4 bases and J by 6 bases, with 16 bases left in between. CDR3 amino acids: CASSRQEGGRNEQFF. For the CDR3, the DNA is TGTGCCAGCTCACGTCAGGAGGGGGGGCGCAATGAGCAGTTCTTC. The variable domain in full, completed from reference TRBV18 and TRBJ2-1, reads NAGVMQNPRHLVRRRGQEARLRCSPMKGHSHVYWYRQLPEEGLKFMVYLQKENIIDESGMPKERFSAEFPKEGPSILRIQQVVRGDSAAYFCASSRQEGGRNEQFFGPGTRLTVL.

This chain uses TRBV4-1 with TRBJ2-5, with 7 bases fitting TRBD1. V trimming: 3 bases; J trimming: 1 base; junction bases outside the gene matches: 5. The CDR3 is 15 amino acids. Germline V gene lookup returns CDR1 MGHRA and CDR2 YSYEKL. The CDR3 sequence: CASSHDGTVQETQYF. The CDR3 DNA reads TGCGCCAGCAGCCACGACGGGACAGTCCAAGAGACCCAGTACTTC.

V gene TRBV4-1 combines with J gene TRBJ2-7; 10 bases agree with TRBD1. V dropped 1 base and J dropped 4; count of bases not matched to a gene: 7. From germline, CDR1 is MGHRA and CDR2 YSYEKL. This CDR3 comprises 16 residues. Here the CDR3 reads CASSQASGTGAYEQYF. CDR3 nucleotides: TGCGCCAGCAGCCAAGCTTCCGGGACAGGGGCATACGAGCAGTACTTC.

The table lists this clone with a count of one. V usage is TRBV11-3 and J usage is TRBJ2-5; the D gene is possibly TRBD2 (5 bases). V was clipped by 3 bases and J by 0 bases, with 17 bases between them. Germline lookup yields CDR1 SGHNT and CDR2 YENEEA. The CDR3 has 17 residues. The CDR3 bases are TGTGCCAGCAGCTTTCCACGAGGGAGACCTTACCAAGAGACCCAGTACTTC. It yields the protein CASSFPRGRPYQETQYF.

The V call is TRBV25-1, the J call TRBJ1-4; TRBD1 is a possible D gene (6 bases). V was cut by 5 bases and J by 0 bases, with 10 bases left in between. The germline gives CDR1 MGHDK, CDR2 SYGVNS. This CDR3 has 15 residues. Here the CDR3 DNA reads TGTGCCAGCAGTACTCAGGGGACAACTAATGAAAAACTGTTTTTT. Amino acid sequence: CASSTQGTTNEKLFF.

The chain employs TRBV7-9 and TRBJ2-2; 7 bases map to TRBD1. The CDR3 extends over 14 amino acids. V lost 6 bases and J lost 6; bases outside the gene matches: 7. CDR1 is SEHNR, CDR2 FQNEAQ, per germline (reference sequence). The CDR3 reads CASRVQGWAGELFF. CDR3 in DNA: TGTGCCAGCAGGGTACAGGGGTGGGCCGGGGAGCTGTTTTTT. The variable domain in full, completed from reference TRBV7-9 and TRBJ2-2, reads DTGVSQNPRHKITKRGQNVTFRCDPISEHNRLYWYRQTLGQGPEFLTYFQNEAQLEKSRLLSDRFSAERPKGSFSTLEIQRTEQGDSAMYLCASRVQGWAGELFFGEGSRLTVL.

This rearrangement joins TRBV4-1 to TRBJ1-6; TRBD1 agrees at 7 bases. Germline V lookup: CDR1 MGHRA, CDR2 YSYEKL. The CDR3 is made up of 15 amino acids. With 1 base clipped from V and 7 bases from J, the junction kept 4 bases outside the gene matches. The chain's CDR3 is CASSQVTQGNSPLHF. CDR3 bases: TGCGCCAGCAGCCAAGTAACACAGGGGAATTCACCCCTCCACTTT.